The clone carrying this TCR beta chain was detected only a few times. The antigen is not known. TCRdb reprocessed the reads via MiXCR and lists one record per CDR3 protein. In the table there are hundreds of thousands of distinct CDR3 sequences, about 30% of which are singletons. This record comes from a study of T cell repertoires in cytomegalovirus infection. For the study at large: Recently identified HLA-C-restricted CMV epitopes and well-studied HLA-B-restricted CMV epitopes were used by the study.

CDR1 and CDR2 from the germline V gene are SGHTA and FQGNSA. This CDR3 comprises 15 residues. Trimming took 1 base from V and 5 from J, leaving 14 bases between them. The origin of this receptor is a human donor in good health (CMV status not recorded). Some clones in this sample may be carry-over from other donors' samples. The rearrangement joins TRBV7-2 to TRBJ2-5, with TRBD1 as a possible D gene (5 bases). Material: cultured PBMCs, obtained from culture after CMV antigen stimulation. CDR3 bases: TGTGCCAGCAGCTTAGTGCAGCAGGGTCGGGAGACCCAGTACTTC. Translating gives CASSLVQQGRETQYF.